Each of the 24 T cell receptor beta chains below was sequenced from the same sample in a study of T cells in Graves' hyperthyroidism and ophthalmopathy. From RNA transcripts, TCR beta CDR3 regions were amplified. An initial round of RT-PCR targeting the TCR CDR3 relied on the HTBI primer set. Each CDR3 protein gets one entry after TCRdb re-called the multiplex PCR reads with MiXCR. The table lists approximately 370,000 distinct CDR3 sequences, around 14% of them singletons. Sequencing was done on a sample of blood. The receptors were gathered from a woman in her 30s with Graves' hyperthyroidism.

The chain carries TRBV2 and TRBJ1-3; possibly TRBD1 for D (6 bases). The CDR3 runs 15 residues. V lost 5 bases and J 1 base, leaving 12 bases between the germline ends. The germline V gene encodes CDR1 SNHLY and CDR2 FYNNEI. This chain's CDR3 is CASSTQGQSGNTIYF. CDR3 DNA: TGTGCCAGCAGTACCCAGGGACAATCTGGAAACACCATATATTTT. Full variable domain (outside the CDR3, taken from reference TRBV2 and TRBJ1-3): EPEVTQTPSHQVTQMGQEVILRCVPISNHLYFYWYRQILGQKVEFLVSFYNNEISEKSEIFDDQFSVERPDGSNFTLKIRSTKLEDSAMYFCASSTQGQSGNTIYFGEGSWLTVV.

As concerns this clonotype: Being one base from a much bigger clone, this may be a read error. The chain recombines TRBV24-1 with TRBJ2-3; the D gene could be TRBD1 or TRBD2 (5 bases each). The germline gives CDR1 KGHDR, CDR2 SFDVKD. This CDR3 has 16 residues. The DNA for the CDR3 is TGTGCCATCAGTACCCTCGGGACGGGAAGCACAGATACGCAGTATTTT. Amino acid sequence: CAISTLGTGSTDTQYF.

The genes are TRBV4-1 and TRBJ1-1, with D perhaps matching TRBD1 (5 bases). Looked up from germline, CDR1 is MGHRA and CDR2 is YSYEKL. The CDR3 has 17 amino acids. Trimming left V 4 bases short and J 7 bases short, with 25 bases between. CDR3 bases: TGCGCCAGCAGCCCGCCCAGCGGTTACGGGGGGGATGTTGAAGCTTTCTTT. Its translation: CASSPPSGYGGDVEAFF.

This sequence joins TRBV7-3 and TRBJ2-2, with D hard to call. V was pared by 6 bases and J by 0 bases, with 5 bases between. This CDR3 contains 13 residues. Germline lookup yields CDR1 SGHTA and CDR2 FQGTGA. The CDR3 nucleotides are TGTGCCAGCAGAACGGCGAACACCGGGGAGCTGTTTTTT. Its protein product is CASRTANTGELFF.

This clonotype was detected many times. The chain uses TRBV7-2 and TRBJ1-5; no clear D gene. The germline V gene encodes CDR1 SGHTA and CDR2 FQGNSA. Trimming stripped 1 base from V and 0 bases from J, with 10 bases between. The CDR3 has 16 residues. CDR3 loop: CASSLDGRYSNQPQHF. CDR3 DNA sequence: TGTGCCAGCAGCTTAGACGGAAGATATAGCAATCAGCCCCAGCATTTT.

At least ten counts were recorded for this clonotype. The CDR3 is CASNLGRLGGTDTQYF. DNA for the CDR3: TGTGCCAGCAATCTCGGCCGTTTGGGGGGCACAGATACGCAGTATTTT. V is TRBV28 and J is TRBJ2-3, with D tentatively TRBD1 or TRBD2 (5 bases each). V was cut by 7 bases and J by 1 base, with 18 bases left in between. Germline-derived CDR1 and CDR2 are MDHEN and SYDVKM. The CDR3 totals 16 residues.

The rearrangement joins TRBV10-1 to TRBJ2-5; 9 bases map to TRBD1. This CDR3 is built from 15 residues. Germline V lookup: CDR1 WNHNN, CDR2 SYGVQD (reference sequence). V gave up 2 bases and J gave up 3 bases; unmatched junction bases: 4. The CDR3 DNA is TGCGCCAGCAGTGAGACAGGGGGCCAGAAAGAGACCCAGTACTTC. Translation: CASSETGGQKETQYF.

On this clonotype: The CDR3 does not close with the conserved phenylalanine or tryptophan, likely indicating a read error. The gene calls are TRBV7-9 and TRBJ2-2, with D uncertain. The CDR3 loop spans 15 amino acids. Germline V gene sequence: CDR1 SEHNR, CDR2 FQNEAQ (reference sequence). V dropped 0 bases and J dropped 2 bases, with 7 bases sitting between them. CDR3 DNA sequence: TGTGCCAGCAGCTTAGCGACCTTTAACACCGGGGAGCTGTTTCTT. It yields the protein CASSLATFNTGELFL.

This clonotype was detected only a few times. Since a much larger clone is just one base distant, this may be a read error. V and J are TRBV6-1 and TRBJ1-2; 8 bases are a match to TRBD1. Germline V gives CDR1 MNHNS, CDR2 SASEGT. V dropped 5 bases and J dropped 4; count of bases not matched to a gene: 3. CDR3 length: 13 residues. CDR3 coding DNA: TGTGCCAGCAGTCCAGGGGGCGGCTATGGCTACACCTTC. The encoded protein is CASSPGGGYGYTF.

This clonotype appeared many times. V is TRBV12-3 or TRBV12-4 and J is TRBJ1-4; D may be TRBD1 (5 bases). Trimming shortened V by 6 bases and J by 0 bases, and 11 bases separated the two germline ends. CDR3 size: 15 residues. The CDR3 spells CASSSRGATNEKLFF. As DNA, the CDR3 is TGTGCCAGCAGCTCAAGAGGGGCAACTAATGAAAAACTGTTTTTT.

This clonotype was seen repeatedly, ten times or more. The chain carries TRBV28 and TRBJ1-1, with TRBD1 as a possible D gene (5 bases). The CDR3 runs to 15 residues. The V gene lost 7 bases and the J gene lost 1 base, with 16 bases spanning the gap. In germline, CDR1 is MDHEN, CDR2 SYDVKM. CDR3 sequence reads: CASKRTGTQNTEAFF. The CDR3 bases are TGTGCCAGCAAAAGAACCGGGACGCAGAACACTGAAGCTTTCTTT.

This clonotype has a handful of counts. V gene TRBV4-1 combines with J gene TRBJ1-6; D gene ambiguous. With 1 base removed from V and 9 bases from J, the gap between germline ends came to 4 bases. In germline, CDR1 is MGHRA, CDR2 YSYEKL. This CDR3 is built from 12 residues. In DNA form, the CDR3 reads TGCGCCAGCAGCCAAGGGGTTTCACCCCTCCACTTT. Its protein is CASSQGVSPLHF.

This clonotype was picked up many times. This chain connects TRBV28 to TRBJ1-2; D uncertain. CDR1 is MDHEN, CDR2 SYDVKM, per germline. The V end lost 2 bases, the J end lost 8 bases, and 9 bases lay between the germline ends. CDR3 length: 12 residues. For the CDR3, the DNA is TGTGCCAGCAGTTTACAAGTTCAAGGCTACACCTTC. This encodes CASSLQVQGYTF.

This clonotype was seen repeatedly, ten times or more. J is TRBJ2-3 and V is TRBV7-3; unclear D gene. Deletions cut 4 bases from V and 4 bases from J, with 15 bases between. Germline V gene lookup returns CDR1 SGHTA and CDR2 FQGTGA. CDR3 length: 15 residues. CDR3 amino acids: CASSSRPWAADTQYF. The CDR3, as DNA: TGTGCCAGCAGCTCCAGACCCTGGGCCGCAGATACGCAGTATTTT. The full variable domain, with the rest looked up from reference TRBV7-3 and TRBJ2-3, is GAGVSQTPSNKVTEKGKYVELRCDPISGHTALYWYRQSLGQGPEFLIYFQGTGAADDSGLPNDRFFAVRPEGSVSTLKIQRTERGDSAVYLCASSSRPWAADTQYFGPGTRLTVL.

The gene calls are TRBV6-1 and TRBJ2-5; 7 positions match TRBD1. This CDR3 region has 12 residues. Germline loops: CDR1 MNHNS, CDR2 SASEGT. Trimming removed 6 bases from V and 6 bases from J; junction bases left unmatched: 4. The CDR3, as DNA: TGTGCCAGCAGCCCGACAGGGAAGACCCAGTACTTC. Its translation: CASSPTGKTQYF.

The genes are TRBV6-4 and TRBJ2-1; maybe TRBD1 (5 bases). Trimming removed 7 bases at V and 7 bases at J, with 17 bases between. Germline CDR1 and CDR2: MRHNA and SNTAGT. This CDR3 has 14 amino acids. CDR3 nucleotide sequence: TGTGCCAGCACTTTAGGGGCTCAAACTAATGAGCAGTTCTTC. Translating gives CASTLGAQTNEQFF.

The J gene is TRBJ1-4, the V gene TRBV30; D remains unclear. Germline lookup yields CDR1 GTSNPN and CDR2 SVGIG (reference sequence). This CDR3 contains 12 residues. V lost 3 bases to trimming and J lost 6 bases, with 8 bases between them. CDR3 bases: TGTGCCTGGAGACGCAGTTATGAAAAACTGTTTTTT. Protein product: CAWRRSYEKLFF.

This clonotype was picked up many times. The chain employs TRBV11-2 and TRBJ2-4, with D perhaps matching TRBD1 (6 bases). The CDR3 totals 18 residues. Between the trimmed V and J ends, which lost 1 base and 3 bases, there was a span of 19 bases. CDR1 is SGHAT and CDR2 is FQNNGV in the germline V gene. CDR3 coding DNA: TGTGCCAGCAGCTTAGTGGGGGCCCGTGGGTTTGACAAAAACATTCAGTACTTC. This gives the protein CASSLVGARGFDKNIQYF. Combining the CDR3 with reference TRBV11-2 and TRBJ2-4 gives the whole variable domain EAGVAQSPRYKIIEKRQSVAFWCNPISGHATLYWYQQILGQGPKLLIQFQNNGVVDDSQLPKDRFSAERLKGVDSTLKIQPAKLEDSAVYLCASSLVGARGFDKNIQYFGAGTRLSVL.

There are many counts of this clonotype. This rearrangement joins TRBV30 to TRBJ2-7; 8 bases fit TRBD2. The ends lost 0 bases at V and 6 bases at J; junction bases unmatched: 4. The CDR3 has 13 residues. Germline CDR1 and CDR2: GTSNPN and SVGIG (reference sequence). The CDR3: CAWSVDAGGEQYF. CDR3 nucleotides: TGTGCCTGGAGTGTAGACGCGGGAGGCGAGCAGTACTTC.

This clonotype has a count of ten or more. The V gene is TRBV6-1, the J gene TRBJ2-2; TRBD1 might be the D (5 bases). Germline CDR1 and CDR2: MNHNS and SASEGT. CDR3 size: 15 residues. The ends were cut back, 6 bases at V and 6 bases at J, with 17 bases in the middle. CDR3 nucleotides: TGTGCCAGCAGCTCCACGCCAGGGCCTGCCGGGGAGCTGTTTTTT. Residues: CASSSTPGPAGELFF.

This chain links TRBV12-3 or TRBV12-4 with TRBJ2-3; 10 positions match TRBD2. Trimming took 4 bases from V and 6 from J; bases not matched to a gene: 10. The CDR3 contains 16 residues. CDR3 in amino acids: CASSSQEREGQDTQYF. The DNA for the CDR3 is TGTGCCAGCAGTTCCCAGGAGCGGGAGGGCCAGGATACGCAGTATTTT.

The chain has TRBV7-2 and TRBJ2-6, with TRBD1 identical over 9 bases. Per germline, CDR1 SGHTA and CDR2 FQGNSA. Trimming cost V 5 bases and J 2 bases; bases outside gene matches: 7. The length of the CDR3 is 17 residues. CDR3 in amino acids: CASSGGQGSPGANVLTF. The CDR3 coding sequence is TGTGCCAGCAGCGGGGGACAGGGATCCCCTGGGGCCAACGTCCTGACTTTC.

This clonotype was seen a few times. The chain has TRBV12-3 or TRBV12-4 and TRBJ2-4, with D possibly TRBD2 on 7 matching bases. This CDR3 region has 15 residues. V shed 7 bases and J shed 5 bases, with 18 bases lying between them. In DNA, the CDR3 is TGTGCCAGCAATCGAGGGGGGAGGGCCGAAAACATTCAGTACTTC. It is translated as CASNRGGRAENIQYF.

This clonotype was counted a few times. The J gene is TRBJ2-5, the V gene TRBV7-3; D not certain. V was pared by 5 bases and J by 0 bases, with 7 bases between. Germline V gene sequence: CDR1 SGHTA, CDR2 FQGTGA. The CDR3 loop spans 13 amino acids. The CDR3 reads CASSVNHQETQYF. The DNA for the CDR3 is TGTGCCAGCAGCGTAAATCACCAAGAGACCCAGTACTTC.